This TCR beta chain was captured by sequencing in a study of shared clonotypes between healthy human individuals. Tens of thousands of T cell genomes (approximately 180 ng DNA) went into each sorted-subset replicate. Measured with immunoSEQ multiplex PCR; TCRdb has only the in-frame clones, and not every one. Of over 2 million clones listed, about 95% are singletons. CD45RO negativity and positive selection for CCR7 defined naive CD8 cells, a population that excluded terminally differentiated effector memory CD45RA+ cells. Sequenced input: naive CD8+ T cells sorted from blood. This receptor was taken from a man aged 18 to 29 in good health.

The DNA of the CDR3 is TGCGCCAGCAGCCCAGGGACTAGCGGGAGGACAGATACGCAGTATTTT. It encodes CASSPGTSGRTDTQYF. This chain uses TRBV4-3 with TRBJ2-3; 15 bases match TRBD2. The CDR3 length is 16 residues. Germline values: CDR1 LGHNA, CDR2 YSLEER. The V gene end was trimmed by 4 bases and the J gene end by 3 bases; junction bases not matched to a gene: 2.